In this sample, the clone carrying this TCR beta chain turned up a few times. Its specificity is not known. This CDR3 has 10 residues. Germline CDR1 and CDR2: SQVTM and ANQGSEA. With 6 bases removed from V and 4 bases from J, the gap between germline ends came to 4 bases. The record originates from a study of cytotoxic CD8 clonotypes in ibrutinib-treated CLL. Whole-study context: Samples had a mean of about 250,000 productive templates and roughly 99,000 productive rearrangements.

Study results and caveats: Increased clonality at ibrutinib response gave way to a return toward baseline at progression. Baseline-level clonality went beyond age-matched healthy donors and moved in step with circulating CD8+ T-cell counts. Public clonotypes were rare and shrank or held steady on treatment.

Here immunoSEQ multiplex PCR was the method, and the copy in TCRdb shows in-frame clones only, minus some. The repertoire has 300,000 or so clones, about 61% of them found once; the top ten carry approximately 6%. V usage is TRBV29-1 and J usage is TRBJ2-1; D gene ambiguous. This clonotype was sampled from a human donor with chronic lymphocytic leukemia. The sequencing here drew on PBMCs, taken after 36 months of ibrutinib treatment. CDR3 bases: TGCAGCGTCCTTTACAATGAGCAGTTCTTC. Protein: CSVLYNEQFF.